A selection of T cell receptor beta chains follows, all from one sample in a study of shared clonotypes between healthy human individuals. Assay: immunoSEQ multiplex PCR; the TCRdb copy retains only in-frame clones and omits some. The sample carries around 690,000 clones, roughly 88% recorded once. Sequencing was done on a sample of memory CD8+ T cells from PBMCs. The receptors here all came from a man aged 18 to 30 in good health. Some clones in this sample may be carry-over from other donors' samples. Both conserved end residues are part of each CDR3. A D gene is named only where the DNA matches it firmly. Expanded clones get a size class; other rows say once, few or many, or leave the size out.

cdr3_aa: CASSEGGAEAFF
d_call: .
cdr3_length: 12
clone_size: .
v_call: TRBV5-6

cdr3_aa: CASRPTGLAYNEQFF
d_call: TRBD2
cdr3_length: 15
clone_size: .
v_call: TRBV5-1

cdr3_aa: CASSTWTSGNNEQFF
d_call: TRBD2
cdr3_length: 15
clone_size: few
v_call: TRBV9

cdr3_aa: CASSQGTGRLAYEQYF
d_call: .
cdr3_length: 16
clone_size: .
v_call: TRBV4-2

cdr3_aa: CASSLMGAGDTQYF
d_call: .
cdr3_length: 14
clone_size: .
v_call: TRBV27

cdr3_aa: CASSPIPGNTEAFF
d_call: .
cdr3_length: 14
clone_size: .
v_call: TRBV5-6

cdr3_aa: CASSLMTNNEQFF
d_call: .
cdr3_length: 13
clone_size: few
v_call: TRBV27

cdr3_aa: CASSSRTSGSYEQYF
d_call: TRBD2
cdr3_length: 15
clone_size: .
v_call: TRBV6-5

cdr3_aa: CASSLAVLDEGNTGELFF
d_call: .
cdr3_length: 18
clone_size: once
v_call: TRBV5-6

cdr3_aa: CASSGRDLRGYTF
d_call: .
cdr3_length: 13
clone_size: .
v_call: TRBV27

cdr3_aa: CASSLIAASPDTQYF
d_call: .
cdr3_length: 15
clone_size: .
v_call: TRBV5-4

cdr3_aa: CASSVRPGNTIYF
d_call: .
cdr3_length: 13
clone_size: .
v_call: TRBV27

cdr3_aa: CASSNRQIQYF
d_call: .
cdr3_length: 11
clone_size: .
v_call: TRBV28

cdr3_aa: CASSVLAASYEQYF
d_call: TRBD2
cdr3_length: 14
clone_size: .
v_call: TRBV27

cdr3_aa: CASRRTVNTEAFF
d_call: .
cdr3_length: 13
clone_size: .
v_call: TRBV7-9

cdr3_aa: CATSTEGGEQYF
d_call: .
cdr3_length: 12
clone_size: .
v_call: TRBV15

cdr3_aa: CASSLETVPSYEQYF
d_call: .
cdr3_length: 15
clone_size: .
v_call: TRBV28

cdr3_aa: CASSPHGQPQHF
d_call: .
cdr3_length: 12
clone_size: .
v_call: TRBV27

cdr3_aa: CASGTVLGASYTF
d_call: TRBD1
cdr3_length: 13
clone_size: once
v_call: TRBV28

cdr3_aa: CASSLAGYGGYTF
d_call: .
cdr3_length: 13
clone_size: .
v_call: TRBV5-1

cdr3_aa: CARRDTSGNTIYF
d_call: .
cdr3_length: 13
clone_size: .
v_call: TRBV7-9

cdr3_aa: CASSFPTGATSANYGYTF
d_call: .
cdr3_length: 18
clone_size: .
v_call: TRBV7-9

cdr3_aa: CASSQVSGSGTGAEAFF
d_call: TRBD1
cdr3_length: 17
clone_size: once
v_call: TRBV4-2

cdr3_aa: CASSTRVGTEAFF
d_call: .
cdr3_length: 13
clone_size: once
v_call: TRBV27

cdr3_aa: CASSEGDGNTEAFF
d_call: .
cdr3_length: 14
clone_size: .
v_call: TRBV9

cdr3_aa: CASSQHRTSTDTQYF
d_call: .
cdr3_length: 15
clone_size: .
v_call: TRBV4-2

cdr3_aa: CATELRESWSQETQYF
d_call: TRBD2
cdr3_length: 16
clone_size: .
v_call: TRBV13

cdr3_aa: CASRLDRNPYEQYF
d_call: TRBD1
cdr3_length: 14
clone_size: once
v_call: TRBV9

cdr3_aa: CASSIGTGIHERLFF
d_call: TRBD1
cdr3_length: 15
clone_size: .
v_call: TRBV19

cdr3_aa: CASSVVGGRYDEQFF
d_call: .
cdr3_length: 15
clone_size: .
v_call: TRBV9

cdr3_aa: CASSFRSSSSGNTIYF
d_call: .
cdr3_length: 16
clone_size: .
v_call: TRBV7-6

cdr3_aa: CASSLTGGQFF
d_call: TRBD2
cdr3_length: 11
clone_size: .
v_call: TRBV11-2

cdr3_aa: CASSYGLPPTYEQYF
d_call: .
cdr3_length: 15
clone_size: once
v_call: TRBV9

cdr3_aa: CASSLGRKGYEQYF
d_call: .
cdr3_length: 14
clone_size: .
v_call: TRBV27

cdr3_aa: CASSSRGGTLNTEAFF
d_call: .
cdr3_length: 16
clone_size: .
v_call: TRBV7-2

cdr3_aa: CSVGGQGWTGELFF
d_call: TRBD1
cdr3_length: 14
clone_size: .
v_call: TRBV29-1

cdr3_aa: CASLQDNQPQHF
d_call: .
cdr3_length: 12
clone_size: .
v_call: TRBV19

cdr3_aa: CASSPGTGSQLWDYTF
d_call: TRBD1
cdr3_length: 16
clone_size: .
v_call: TRBV2

cdr3_aa: CASSQGGVTNTEAFF
d_call: .
cdr3_length: 15
clone_size: .
v_call: TRBV5-1

cdr3_aa: CASSQEERNTGELFF
d_call: .
cdr3_length: 15
clone_size: .
v_call: TRBV4-1

cdr3_aa: CASSLTGGPGELFF
d_call: .
cdr3_length: 14
clone_size: .
v_call: TRBV7-3

cdr3_aa: CASTSSIRGGNTEAFF
d_call: .
cdr3_length: 16
clone_size: .
v_call: TRBV7-6